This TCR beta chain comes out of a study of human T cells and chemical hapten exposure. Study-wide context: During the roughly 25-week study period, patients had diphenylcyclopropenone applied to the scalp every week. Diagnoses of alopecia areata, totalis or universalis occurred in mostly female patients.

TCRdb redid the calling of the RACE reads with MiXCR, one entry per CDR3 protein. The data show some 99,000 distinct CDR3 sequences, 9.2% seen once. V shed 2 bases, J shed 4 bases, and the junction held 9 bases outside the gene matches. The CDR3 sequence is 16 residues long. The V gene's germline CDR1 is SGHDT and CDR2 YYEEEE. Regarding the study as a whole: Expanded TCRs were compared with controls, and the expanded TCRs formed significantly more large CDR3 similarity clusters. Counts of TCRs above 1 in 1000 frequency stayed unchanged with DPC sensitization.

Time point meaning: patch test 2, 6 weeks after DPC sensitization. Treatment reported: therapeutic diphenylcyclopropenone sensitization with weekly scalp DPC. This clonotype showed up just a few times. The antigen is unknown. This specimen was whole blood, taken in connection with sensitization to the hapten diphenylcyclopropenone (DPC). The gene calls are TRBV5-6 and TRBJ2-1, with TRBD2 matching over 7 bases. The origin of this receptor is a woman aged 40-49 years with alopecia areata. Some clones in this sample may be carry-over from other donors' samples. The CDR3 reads CASSFREGSRYNEQFF. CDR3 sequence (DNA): TGTGCCAGCAGCTTCAGGGAGGGTTCGCGTTACAATGAGCAGTTCTTC.